These 15 T cell receptor beta chains were sequenced from one sample in a study of blood T cell repertoires in COVID-19. The repertoire was sequenced with immunoSEQ multiplex PCR; TCRdb's copy has only in-frame clones and lacks some. Of some 75,000 clones in the sample, under 80% were seen once. Sequencing was done on a sample of peripheral blood. These receptors were collected from a woman of 80 years or more with active or convalescent COVID-19.

The chain recombines TRBV6-2 or TRBV6-3 with TRBJ1-6, with 8 nucleotides matching TRBD1. After removal of 4 bases from V and 5 bases from J, the junction contained 7 bases not matched to a gene. CDR1 and CDR2 (germline): MNHEY, SVGEGT. CDR3 size: 16 residues. The CDR3 reads CASSSQGVFNNSPLHF. The CDR3 region has the DNA TGTGCCAGCAGTTCACAGGGGGTATTCAATAATTCACCCCTCCACTTT.

This chain links TRBV15 with TRBJ2-5; no definite D call. CDR3 size: 14 residues. V lost 1 base and J 5 bases, leaving 11 bases between the germline ends. The germline V gene has CDR1 LNHNV and CDR2 YYDKDF (reference sequence). DNA of the CDR3: TGTGCCACCAGCAGAGTCCTCCTCTCGGAGACCCAGTACTTC. This gives the protein CATSRVLLSETQYF.

V is TRBV21-1 and J is TRBJ2-5; TRBD2 was called by the table and not checked on the DNA. TRBV21-1 is marked as a pseudogene. The CDR3 spans 16 residues. Here the CDR3 DNA reads TGTGCCAGCAGCAAAGGTAGCGGGGGGGCTTCAGAGACCCAGTACTTC. The encoded protein is CASSKGSGGASETQYF.

V usage is TRBV28 and J usage is TRBJ1-3; weak D call: TRBD1 (6 bases). Per the germline V gene, CDR1 is MDHEN and CDR2 is SYDVKM. This CDR3 region has 15 residues. V was clipped by 7 bases and J by 0 bases, with 13 bases between them. CDR3 loop: CASTKSGVSGNTIYF. The DNA of the CDR3 is TGTGCCAGCACTAAATCAGGGGTCTCTGGAAACACCATATATTTT.

The rearrangement uses TRBV7-8 and TRBJ2-3, with D possibly matching TRBD1 (6 bases). Trimming removed 11 bases at V and 2 bases at J, with 14 bases between. Germline loops: CDR1 SGHVS, CDR2 FQNEAQ. There are 13 residues in the CDR3. CDR3 loop: CASSQGPTDTQYF. The CDR3 bases are TGTGCCTCCTCTCAGGGGCCCACAGATACGCAGTATTTT.

The rearrangement uses TRBV5-5 and TRBJ2-5, with 9 bases aligning to TRBD2. Germline CDR1 and CDR2: SGHKS and YYEKEE (reference sequence). This CDR3 region has 14 residues. V dropped 3 bases and J dropped 7; count of bases not matched to a gene: 7. The CDR3: CASSWRGGVVTQYF. CDR3 nucleotides: TGTGCCAGCAGCTGGCGCGGGGGGGTTGTGACCCAGTACTTC.

This sequence joins TRBV25-1 and TRBJ1-1, with TRBD1 matching over 10 bases. This CDR3 is 15 amino acids long. V was clipped by 1 base and J by 4 bases; unmatched bases: 3. The germline V gene has CDR1 MGHDK and CDR2 SYGVNS. Here the CDR3 DNA reads TGTGCCAGCAGTGAATTTGGGACAGGGGCCACTGAAGCTTTCTTT. Amino acid sequence: CASSEFGTGATEAFF.

This rearrangement joins TRBV11-1 to TRBJ2-7, with D possibly TRBD2 on 6 matching bases. There are 14 residues in the CDR3. V lost 2 bases to trimming and J lost 2 bases, with 10 bases between them. Germline V gives CDR1 SGHAT, CDR2 FQDESV (reference sequence). As DNA, the CDR3 is TGTGCCAGCAGCTTAATACTAGCAACCTACGAGCAGTACTTC. It translates to CASSLILATYEQYF.

The CDR3 nucleotides are TGTGCCAGCAGCGAGGACTCTGGGGCCAACGTCCTGACTTTC. It yields the protein CASSEDSGANVLTF. The chain employs TRBV6-4 and TRBJ2-6; D uncertain. The V end was cut by 6 bases, the J end by 0 bases, with 6 bases between. The germline CDR1 and CDR2 sequences are MRHNA and SNTAGT. The CDR3 extends over 14 amino acids.

V usage is TRBV11-3 and J usage is TRBJ2-1; TRBD2 matches 10 bases. The germline CDR1 and CDR2 sequences are SGHNT and YENEEA. CDR3 length: 15 amino acids. V shed 5 bases, J shed 4 bases, and the junction held 5 bases outside the gene matches. For the CDR3, the DNA is TGTGCCAGCAGCCTAGGGACTAGCGAGTACAATGAGCAGTTCTTC. Translation: CASSLGTSEYNEQFF.

The CDR3 is CASSRSTANTEAFF. CDR3 nucleotides: TGTGCCAGCAGTCGATCCACAGCGAACACTGAAGCTTTCTTT. The chain links TRBV7-2 to TRBJ1-1; D is undetermined. This CDR3 has 14 residues. In germline, CDR1 is SGHTA, CDR2 FQGNSA. With 6 bases removed from V and 1 base from J, the gap between germline ends came to 12 bases.

The chain uses TRBV7-9 and TRBJ2-3, with 8 bases fitting TRBD1. The germline gives CDR1 SEHNR, CDR2 FQNEAQ (reference sequence). Germline trimming cut 5 bases from V and 6 bases from J; bases unmatched to any gene: 13. The CDR3 has 16 amino acids. For the CDR3, the DNA is TGTGCCAGCAGCCCCCTGTGGACAGGGAATTCCGATACGCAGTATTTT. Encoded protein: CASSPLWTGNSDTQYF.

The chain uses TRBV24-1 and TRBJ2-2; 11 nucleotides align to TRBD2. Germline CDR1 and CDR2: KGHDR and SFDVKD. This CDR3 spans 16 amino acids. Unmatched junction bases numbered 6, after V lost 5 bases and J lost 5 bases. In DNA form, the CDR3 reads TGTGCCACCAGTGGCCTGACTAGCGGGGAGACCGGGGAGCTGTTTTTT. This gives the protein CATSGLTSGETGELFF.

This chain's CDR3 is CASSLLYTGELFF. The CDR3 nucleotides read TGCGCCAGCAGCTTACTTTACACCGGGGAGCTGTTTTTT. The rearrangement joins TRBV5-1 to TRBJ2-2; D is unresolved. CDR1 is SGHRS, CDR2 YFSETQ, per germline. The CDR3 length is 13 residues. The V gene lost 2 bases and the J gene lost 3 bases, with 5 bases spanning the gap. Looking up the rest from reference TRBV5-1 and TRBJ2-2 gives the full variable domain: KAGVTQTPRYLIKTRGQQVTLSCSPISGHRSVSWYQQTPGQGLQFLFEYFSETQRNKGNFPGRFSGRQFSNSRSEMNVSTLELGDSALYLCASSLLYTGELFFGEGSRLTVL.

This clone has a single count. The rearrangement joins TRBV7-9 to TRBJ2-1; the D is unclear. Trimming stripped 2 bases from V and 8 bases from J, with 16 bases between. This CDR3 has 15 amino acids. The germline V gene has CDR1 SEHNR and CDR2 FQNEAQ (reference sequence). CDR3 in amino acids: CASSLLGQVTHEQFF. CDR3 nucleotide sequence: TGTGCCAGCAGCTTACTGGGCCAGGTAACTCATGAGCAGTTCTTC.